Shown below are 9 T cell receptor beta chains from a single sample sequenced in a study of blood T cell repertoires in COVID-19. Assay: immunoSEQ multiplex PCR; the TCRdb copy retains only in-frame clones and omits some. This table holds a few hundred thousand clones, roughly 90% found once. The specimen was PBMCs or T cells enriched from blood (not recorded which). Every receptor here comes from a woman aged 25 to 39 who had recovered from COVID-19.

The V and J genes are TRBV9 and TRBJ1-2; 7 positions agree with TRBD1. Trimming removed 4 bases from V and 7 bases from J; junction bases left unmatched: 10. This CDR3 spans 14 amino acids. Germline CDR1 is SGDLS and CDR2 is YYNGEE. The CDR3 DNA is TGTGCCAGCAGCAGACAGGGAGCCCATCTTGGCTACACCTTC. This gives the protein CASSRQGAHLGYTF.

The rearrangement uses TRBV18 and TRBJ2-2; 10 bases line up with TRBD2. The CDR3 loop spans 17 amino acids. The V gene end was trimmed by 0 bases and the J gene end by 3 bases; junction bases not matched to a gene: 4. Per germline, CDR1 KGHSH and CDR2 LQKENI. CDR3 sequence: CASSPPASGSHTGELFF. The CDR3 coding sequence is TGTGCCAGCTCACCACCCGCTAGCGGGAGCCACACCGGGGAGCTGTTTTTT.

The gene calls are TRBV3-1 (or the pseudogene TRBV3-2) and TRBJ1-2; the D is unclear. The CDR3 spans 14 residues. Germline CDR1 and CDR2: LGHDT and YNNKEL (reference sequence). V lost 7 bases and J 3 bases, leaving 15 bases between the germline ends. This CDR3 is CASTFRGGDYGYTF. CDR3 in DNA: TGTGCCAGCACCTTCCGGGGAGGAGACTATGGCTACACCTTC.

With regard to this clone: Sequence at one end of the junction differs from germline and may be a read error. The V and J genes are TRBV19 and TRBJ2-7; TRBD1 is a possible D gene (6 bases). Germline V CDR1 and CDR2: LNHDA, SQIVND (reference sequence). This CDR3 contains 14 residues. The CDR3 sequence is CAPTSVGASSEQYF. DNA for the CDR3: TGTGCCCCAACTTCCGTGGGGGCGTCCTCCGAGCAGTACTTC. The full variable domain, with the rest looked up from reference TRBV19 and TRBJ2-7, is DGGITQSPKYLFRKEGQNVTLSCEQNLNHDAMYWYRQDPGQGLRLIYYSQIVNDFQKGDIAEGYSVSREKKESFPLTVTSAQKNPTAFYLCAPTSVGASSEQYFGPGTRLTVT.

V and J are TRBV6-2 or TRBV6-3 and TRBJ1-1; D is undetermined. The V and J ends lost 2 bases and 4 bases respectively, with 11 bases between them. The CDR3 is 14 residues long. The germline V gene has CDR1 MNHEY and CDR2 SVGEGT. The CDR3 coding sequence is TGTGCCAGCAGTTACAGCACCGGGGTCACTGAAGCTTTCTTT. Translated, it gives CASSYSTGVTEAFF.

This chain connects TRBV7-8 to TRBJ2-3; 7 nucleotides match TRBD2. CDR1 is SGHVS and CDR2 is FQNEAQ in the germline V gene. Trimming took 2 bases from V and 4 from J; bases not matched to a gene: 9. The CDR3 length is 16 residues. The DNA for the CDR3 is TGTGCCAGCAGCTTAAGGAGGGAGGGCCGAGCAGATACGCAGTATTTT. Its translation is CASSLRREGRADTQYF.

The V call is TRBV28, the J call TRBJ1-1; D may be TRBD1 (5 bases). Germline CDR1 reads MDHEN; CDR2 reads SYDVKM. Trimming pared 2 bases from V and 1 base from J, leaving 11 bases between. The CDR3 is 15 amino acids. The CDR3 DNA reads as TGTGCCAGCAGTTTACTAGACAGACCGAACACTGAAGCTTTCTTT. It specifies CASSLLDRPNTEAFF.

The chain carries TRBV7-2 and TRBJ2-1; 9 bases map to TRBD2. The CDR3 has 14 residues. Germline loops: CDR1 SGHTA, CDR2 FQGNSA. V shed 3 bases and J 9 bases; nucleotides not matched to a gene: 6. Written as DNA, the CDR3 is TGTGCCAGCAGCTTTAGCGGGGGTTGGGGTGAGCAGTTCTTC. Its translation is CASSFSGGWGEQFF.

The chain employs TRBV6-4 and TRBJ1-5; a weak D match, TRBD1 (5 bases). V was clipped by 4 bases and J by 6 bases, with 10 bases between them. The CDR3 runs 13 residues. From germline, CDR1 is MRHNA and CDR2 SNTAGT. CDR3 protein: CASSVFQGQPQHF. In DNA form, the CDR3 reads TGTGCCAGCAGTGTCTTCCAGGGTCAGCCCCAGCATTTT.